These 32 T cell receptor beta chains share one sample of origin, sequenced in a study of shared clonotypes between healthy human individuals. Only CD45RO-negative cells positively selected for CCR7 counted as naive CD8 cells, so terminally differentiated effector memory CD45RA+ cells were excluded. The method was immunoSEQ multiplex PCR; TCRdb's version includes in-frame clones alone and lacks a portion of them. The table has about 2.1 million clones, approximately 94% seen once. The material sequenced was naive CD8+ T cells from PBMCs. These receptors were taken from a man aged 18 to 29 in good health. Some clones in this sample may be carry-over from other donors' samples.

CDR3 nucleotides: TGTGCCAGCAGCGTTGGGACAGGACTGGGAGCCAAAAACATTCAGTACTTC. Amino acid sequence: CASSVGTGLGAKNIQYF. The rearrangement joins TRBV9 to TRBJ2-4; 8 bases fit TRBD1. The CDR3 extends over 17 amino acids. V lost 2 bases, J lost 0 bases, and 7 bases stayed unmatched. CDR1 is SGDLS and CDR2 is YYNGEE in the germline V gene. The whole variable domain, remainder taken from reference TRBV9 and TRBJ2-4, is DSGVTQTPKHLITATGQRVTLRCSPRSGDLSVYWYQQSLDQGLQFLIQYYNGEERAKGNILERFSAQQFPDLHSELNLSSLELGDSALYFCASSVGTGLGAKNIQYFGAGTRLSVL.

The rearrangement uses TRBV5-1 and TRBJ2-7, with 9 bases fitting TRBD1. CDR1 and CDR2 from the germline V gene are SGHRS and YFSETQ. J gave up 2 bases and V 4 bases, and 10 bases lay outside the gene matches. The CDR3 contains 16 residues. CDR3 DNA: TGCGCCAGCAGCACGCCGTTGACAGGGGGACCCTACGAGCAGTACTTC. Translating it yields CASSTPLTGGPYEQYF.

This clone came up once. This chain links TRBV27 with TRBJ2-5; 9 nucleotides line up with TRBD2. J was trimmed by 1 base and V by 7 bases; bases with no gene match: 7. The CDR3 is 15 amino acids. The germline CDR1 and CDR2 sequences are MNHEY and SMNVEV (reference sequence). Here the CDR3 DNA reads TGTGCCAGCACCCTTAGCGGGAGTCTCCAAGAGACCCAGTACTTC. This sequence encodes CASTLSGSLQETQYF.

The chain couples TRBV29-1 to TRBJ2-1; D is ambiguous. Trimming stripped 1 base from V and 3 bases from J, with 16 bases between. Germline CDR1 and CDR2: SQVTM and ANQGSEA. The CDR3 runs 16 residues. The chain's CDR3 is CSVEGLRLRGYNEQFF. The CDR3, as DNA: TGCAGCGTTGAAGGTTTGAGACTTCGCGGCTACAATGAGCAGTTCTTC.

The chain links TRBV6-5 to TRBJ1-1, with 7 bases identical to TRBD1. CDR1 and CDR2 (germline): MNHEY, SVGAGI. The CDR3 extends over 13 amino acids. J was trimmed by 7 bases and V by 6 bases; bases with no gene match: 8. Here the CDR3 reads CASSYDRAGEAFF. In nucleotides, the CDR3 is TGTGCCAGCAGCTACGACAGGGCGGGTGAAGCTTTCTTT.

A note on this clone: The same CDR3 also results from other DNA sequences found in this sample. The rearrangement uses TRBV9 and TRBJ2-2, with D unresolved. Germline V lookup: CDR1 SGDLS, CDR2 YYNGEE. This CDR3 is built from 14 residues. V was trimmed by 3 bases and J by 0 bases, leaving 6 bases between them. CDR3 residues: CASSGGTNTGELFF. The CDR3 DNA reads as TGTGCCAGCAGCGGGGGTACGAACACCGGGGAGCTGTTTTTT.

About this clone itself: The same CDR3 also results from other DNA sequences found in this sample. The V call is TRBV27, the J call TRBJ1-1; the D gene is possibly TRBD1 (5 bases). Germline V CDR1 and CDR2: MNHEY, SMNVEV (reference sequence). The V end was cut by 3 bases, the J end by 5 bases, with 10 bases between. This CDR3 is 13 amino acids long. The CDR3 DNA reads TGTGCCAGCAGTTTTGGGGGGGGGACTGAAGCTTTCTTT. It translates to CASSFGGGTEAFF.

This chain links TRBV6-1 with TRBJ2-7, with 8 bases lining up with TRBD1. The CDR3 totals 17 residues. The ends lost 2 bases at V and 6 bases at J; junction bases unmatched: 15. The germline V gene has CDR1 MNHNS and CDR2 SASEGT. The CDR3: CASSEMASGRGRLEQYF. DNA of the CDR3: TGTGCCAGCAGTGAAATGGCGTCTGGCAGGGGGCGTCTCGAGCAGTACTTC.

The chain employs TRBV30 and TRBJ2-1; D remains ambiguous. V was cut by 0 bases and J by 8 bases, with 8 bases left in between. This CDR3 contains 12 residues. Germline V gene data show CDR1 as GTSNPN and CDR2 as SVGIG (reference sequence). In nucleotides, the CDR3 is TGTGCCTGGAGTGTAAAGACGGATGAGCAGTTCTTC. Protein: CAWSVKTDEQFF.

The CDR3 loop is CASSRDRDNYGYTF. The CDR3 DNA reads as TGTGCCAGCTCACGGGACAGAGATAACTATGGCTACACCTTC. The V call is TRBV18, the J call TRBJ1-2; 7 nucleotides match TRBD1. Germline CDR1 KGHSH, CDR2 LQKENI. V shed 4 bases and J 1 base; nucleotides not matched to a gene: 3. The CDR3 runs to 14 residues.

The DNA for the CDR3 is TGTGCCAGCAGTGTCTACCCCAGGGTTCAGCCCCAGCATTTT. Its protein product is CASSVYPRVQPQHF. The V gene is TRBV27, the J gene TRBJ1-5; TRBD1 might be the D (5 bases). The germline gives CDR1 MNHEY, CDR2 SMNVEV (reference sequence). V shed 5 bases and J shed 6 bases, with 14 bases lying between them. The CDR3 runs 14 residues.

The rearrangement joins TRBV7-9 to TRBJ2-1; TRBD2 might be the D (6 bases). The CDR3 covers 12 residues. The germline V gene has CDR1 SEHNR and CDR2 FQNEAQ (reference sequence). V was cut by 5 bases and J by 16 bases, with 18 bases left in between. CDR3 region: CASSQLLAIGFF. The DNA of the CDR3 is TGTGCCAGCAGCCAATTACTAGCAATAGGTTTCTTC.

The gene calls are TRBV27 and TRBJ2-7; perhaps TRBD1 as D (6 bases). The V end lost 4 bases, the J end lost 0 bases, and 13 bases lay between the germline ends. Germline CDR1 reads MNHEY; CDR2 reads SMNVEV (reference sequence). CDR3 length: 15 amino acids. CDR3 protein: CASSWDIRSSYEQYF. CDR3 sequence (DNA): TGTGCCAGCAGTTGGGACATACGGAGCTCCTACGAGCAGTACTTC.

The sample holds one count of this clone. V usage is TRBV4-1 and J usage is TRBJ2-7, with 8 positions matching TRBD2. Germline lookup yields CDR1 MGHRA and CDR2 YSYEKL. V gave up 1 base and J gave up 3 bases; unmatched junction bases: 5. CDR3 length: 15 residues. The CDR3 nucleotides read TGCGCCAGCAGCCAAGGTAGCGGGAAAGGCTACGAGCAGTACTTC. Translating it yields CASSQGSGKGYEQYF.

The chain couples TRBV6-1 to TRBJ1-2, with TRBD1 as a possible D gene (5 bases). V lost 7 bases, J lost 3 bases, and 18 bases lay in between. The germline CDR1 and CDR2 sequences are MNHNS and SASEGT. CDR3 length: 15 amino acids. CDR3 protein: CASKEEMGRYYGYTF. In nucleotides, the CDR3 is TGTGCCAGCAAGGAGGAGATGGGACGGTACTATGGCTACACCTTC.

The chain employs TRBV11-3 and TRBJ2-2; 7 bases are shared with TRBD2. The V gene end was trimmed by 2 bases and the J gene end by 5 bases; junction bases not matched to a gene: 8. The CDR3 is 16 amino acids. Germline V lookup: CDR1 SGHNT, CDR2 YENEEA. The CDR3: CASSLLGTTLTGELFF. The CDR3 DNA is TGTGCCAGCAGCTTACTGGGGACTACTCTTACCGGGGAGCTGTTTTTT.

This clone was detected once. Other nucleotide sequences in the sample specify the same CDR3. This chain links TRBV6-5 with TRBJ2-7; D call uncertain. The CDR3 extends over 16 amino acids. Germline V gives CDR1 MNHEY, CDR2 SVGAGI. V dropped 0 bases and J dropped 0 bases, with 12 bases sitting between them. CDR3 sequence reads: CASSYSSGRLSYEQYF. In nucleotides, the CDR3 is TGTGCCAGCAGTTACTCGAGTGGCAGACTCTCCTACGAGCAGTACTTC.

The CDR3 loop reads CATSRVTVATNEKLFF. As DNA, the CDR3 is TGTGCCACCAGCAGAGTGACAGTCGCAACTAATGAAAAACTGTTTTTT. The chain carries TRBV15 and TRBJ1-4, with D possibly being TRBD1 (5 bases). Germline V gene sequence: CDR1 LNHNV, CDR2 YYDKDF (reference sequence). Trimming stripped 1 base from V and 0 bases from J, with 9 bases between. The CDR3 spans 16 residues.

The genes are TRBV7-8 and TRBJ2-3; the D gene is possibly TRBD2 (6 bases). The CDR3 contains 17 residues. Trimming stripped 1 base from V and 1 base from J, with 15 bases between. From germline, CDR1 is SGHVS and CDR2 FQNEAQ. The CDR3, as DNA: TGTGCCAGCAGCTTAGTCCCGGAGGGAATAGGCACAGATACGCAGTATTTT. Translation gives CASSLVPEGIGTDTQYF.

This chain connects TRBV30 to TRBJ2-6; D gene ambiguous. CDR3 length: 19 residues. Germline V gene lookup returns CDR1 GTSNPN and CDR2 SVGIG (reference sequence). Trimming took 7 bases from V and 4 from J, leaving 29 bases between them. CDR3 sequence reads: CASQLQPRTIGPGANVLTF. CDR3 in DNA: TGTGCCTCCCAACTCCAACCCCGGACCATCGGGCCGGGGGCCAACGTCCTGACTTTC.

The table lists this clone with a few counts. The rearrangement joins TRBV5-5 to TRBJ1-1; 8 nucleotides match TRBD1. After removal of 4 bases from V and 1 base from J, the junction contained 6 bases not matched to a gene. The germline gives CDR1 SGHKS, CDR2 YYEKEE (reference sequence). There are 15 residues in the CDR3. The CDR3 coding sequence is TGTGCCAGCAGCATGCTCAGGGGGCCGAACACTGAAGCTTTCTTT. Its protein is CASSMLRGPNTEAFF.

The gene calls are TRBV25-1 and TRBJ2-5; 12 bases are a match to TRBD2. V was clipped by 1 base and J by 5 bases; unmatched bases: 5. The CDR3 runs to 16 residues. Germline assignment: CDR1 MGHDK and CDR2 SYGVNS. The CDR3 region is CASSEFGTSGFETQYF. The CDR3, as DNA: TGTGCCAGCAGTGAATTTGGGACTAGCGGGTTTGAGACCCAGTACTTC.

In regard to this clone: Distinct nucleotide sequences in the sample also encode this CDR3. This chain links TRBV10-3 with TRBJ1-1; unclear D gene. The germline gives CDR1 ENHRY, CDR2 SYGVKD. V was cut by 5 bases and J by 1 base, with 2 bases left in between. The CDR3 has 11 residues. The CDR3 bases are TGTGCCATCAGTTCGAACACTGAAGCTTTCTTT. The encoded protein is CAISSNTEAFF.

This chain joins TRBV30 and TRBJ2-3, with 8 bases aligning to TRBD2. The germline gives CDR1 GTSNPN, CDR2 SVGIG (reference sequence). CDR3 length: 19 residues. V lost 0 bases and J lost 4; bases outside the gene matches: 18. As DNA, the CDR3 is TGTGCCTGGAGTGTATATCGGGGGGGACTTGTCACCGGGCCAGATACGCAGTATTTT. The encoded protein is CAWSVYRGGLVTGPDTQYF.

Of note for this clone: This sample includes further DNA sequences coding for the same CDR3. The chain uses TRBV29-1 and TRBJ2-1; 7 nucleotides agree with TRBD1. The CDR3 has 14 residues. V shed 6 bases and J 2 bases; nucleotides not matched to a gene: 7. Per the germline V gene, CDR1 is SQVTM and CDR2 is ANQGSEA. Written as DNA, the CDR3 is TGCAGCGTCGCAGGGGGAAGGACCTACAATGAGCAGTTCTTC. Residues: CSVAGGRTYNEQFF.

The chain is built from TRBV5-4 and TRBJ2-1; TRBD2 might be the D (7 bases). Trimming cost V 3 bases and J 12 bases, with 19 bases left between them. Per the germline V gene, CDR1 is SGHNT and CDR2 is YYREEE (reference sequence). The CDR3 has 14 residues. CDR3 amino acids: CASSWGGGEPRQFF. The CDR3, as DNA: TGTGCCAGCAGCTGGGGGGGCGGAGAACCGAGGCAGTTCTTC. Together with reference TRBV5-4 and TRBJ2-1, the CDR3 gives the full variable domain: ETGVTQSPTHLIKTRGQQVTLRCSSQSGHNTVSWYQQALGQGPQFIFQYYREEENGRGNFPPRFSGLQFPNYSSELNVNALELDDSALYLCASSWGGGEPRQFFGPGTRLTVL.

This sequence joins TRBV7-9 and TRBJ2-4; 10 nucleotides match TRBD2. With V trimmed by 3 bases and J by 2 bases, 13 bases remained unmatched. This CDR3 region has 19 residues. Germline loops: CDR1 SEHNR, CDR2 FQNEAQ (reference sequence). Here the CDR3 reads CASSFEREGRGSSKNIQYF. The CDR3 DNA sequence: TGTGCCAGCAGCTTTGAGCGGGAGGGCCGGGGTTCATCCAAAAACATTCAGTACTTC.

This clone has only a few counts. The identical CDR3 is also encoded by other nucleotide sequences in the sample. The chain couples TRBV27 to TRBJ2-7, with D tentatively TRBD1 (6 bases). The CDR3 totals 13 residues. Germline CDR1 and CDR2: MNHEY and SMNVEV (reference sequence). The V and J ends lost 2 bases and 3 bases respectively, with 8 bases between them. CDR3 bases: TGTGCCAGCAGTTTAGGACAGAGCTACGAGCAGTACTTC. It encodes CASSLGQSYEQYF.

Here the CDR3 DNA reads TGTGCCAGCAGCTTCTCCGGGACAGGTGAAGCTTTCTTT. This codes for CASSFSGTGEAFF. The chain links TRBV7-9 to TRBJ1-1, with 8 bases aligning to TRBD1. The junction had 4 bases not matched to a gene; V was cut back by 3 bases and J by 7 bases. The CDR3 covers 13 residues. The germline CDR1 and CDR2 sequences are SEHNR and FQNEAQ (reference sequence).

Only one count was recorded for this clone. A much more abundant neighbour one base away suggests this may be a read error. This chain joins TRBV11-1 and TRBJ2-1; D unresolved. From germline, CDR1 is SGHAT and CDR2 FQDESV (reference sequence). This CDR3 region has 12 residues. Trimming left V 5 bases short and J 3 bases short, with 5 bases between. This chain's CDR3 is CASSPDYNEQFF. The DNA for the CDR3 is TGTGCCAGCAGCCCCGACTACAATGAGCAGTTCTTC.

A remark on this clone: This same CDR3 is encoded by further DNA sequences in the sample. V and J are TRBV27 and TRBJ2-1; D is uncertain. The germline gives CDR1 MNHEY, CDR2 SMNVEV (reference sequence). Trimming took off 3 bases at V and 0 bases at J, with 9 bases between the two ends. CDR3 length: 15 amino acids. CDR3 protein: CASSLDQSSYNEQFF. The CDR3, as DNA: TGTGCCAGCAGTTTGGACCAGAGCTCCTACAATGAGCAGTTCTTC.

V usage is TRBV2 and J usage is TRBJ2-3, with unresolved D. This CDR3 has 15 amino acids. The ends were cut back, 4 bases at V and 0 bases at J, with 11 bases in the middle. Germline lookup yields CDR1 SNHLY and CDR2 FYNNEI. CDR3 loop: CASSATRLSTDTQYF. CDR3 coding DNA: TGTGCCAGCAGTGCAACAAGGTTGAGCACAGATACGCAGTATTTT.